The entry that follows covers one T cell receptor (beta chain) sequence. The clone's antigen remains unknown. Per-base quality was not reported, and no clone a single base away is much larger than it. Another Seattle source contributed samples from volunteer blood donors who had recovered from COVID-19. Each collaborating institution followed its own protocols to collect whole blood in K2EDTA tubes. For TCRbeta analysis, collaborators shipped samples as frozen whole blood, isolated PBMCs, or DNA extracted from either of those sample types. The germline V gene (reference sequence) gives CDR1 as GTSNPN and CDR2 as SVGIG. Taken from cysteine to phenylalanine, the CDR3 has 15 residues. Only the CDR3 part of the read is kept: 45 bases, read in frame from the first base. V is cut back by 8 bases and J by 0 bases, with 7 bases in the junction unmatched. The data were obtained in a study of blood T cell repertoires in COVID-19 (dated by TCRdb to about 2020). Concerning the study at large: Samples covering the acute and convalescent phases of COVID-19 were provided by collaborators in the United States, Italy and Spain. The dataset comprised deeply sampled blood TCRbeta repertoires from subjects exposed to, actively infected with, or recovered from COVID-19. The repertoires were released in a freely available public database intended as a resource for research on the immune response to SARS-CoV-2. Nearly every sample came with metadata listing a de-identified subject ID, COVID-19 status, age in years and sex. Samples came from the ongoing ImmuneRACE study (first 160 participants) plus 1,254 subjects from 6 global collaborators. Where available, HLA class I and class II types were taken from metadata supplied by the sample provider and were not determined by assay-based typing. The prospective study material was composed of cDNA or gDNA derived from T cells, B-cell-depleted T cells, or PBMCs.

Overall study outcomes, separate from this receptor: Clinical and demographic metadata were provided uncurated, with the amount varying by source and participant.

TCRbeta CDR3 regions were amplified from genomic DNA using the immunoSEQ Assay, a bias-controlled multiplex PCR. Regarding the original processing steps: Nucleated cell counts per sample were estimated from amplification of reference gene primers within the assay. To quantify the absolute abundance of each unique TCRbeta CDR3 rearrangement, sequence reads were collapsed and filtered. Productive Simpson clonality was computed per sample as the square root of Simpson's diversity index over productive rearrangements. The table comes from immuneACCESS by way of TCRdb, which keeps in-frame sequences with V and J called. Part of the clones is missing from these tables; in studies checked, under half for an unresolved V gene and the rest for unknown reasons. The V and J calls and clone size are taken from that table; D and trimming were inferred from the DNA. Here the sample has 240,000 or so clones; 88% occur a single time. The ten top clones hold 0.99% of the sample.

Material for sequencing was peripheral blood. The TCR sequence derives from a woman between 40 and 50 years old who had recovered from COVID-19. In this chain, TRBV30 is recombined with TRBJ2-1, and TRBD2 aligns with 10 junction nucleotides. In nucleotides, the sequence is TGTGCCGAGAAGCGGGAGGGAAGCTCCTACAATGAGCAGTTCTTC. This sequence encodes CAEKREGSSYNEQFF.